A single sample gave rise to the 28 T cell receptor beta chains below, sequenced in a study of T-cell reconstitution after alpha-beta-depleted transplantation in children. A TCRbeta library incorporating unique molecular identifiers was prepared. Each CDR3 protein gets one entry after TCRdb re-called the PCR reads with MiXCR. In the table there are about 610,000 distinct CDR3 sequences, about 11% of which are singletons. This material consisted of PBMCs from the stem cell graft donor, taken from the stem cell graft. These TCRs come from a human donor who donated a stem cell graft to a child with acute myeloid leukemia.

The table lists this clonotype with a few counts. This chain uses TRBV20-1 with TRBJ2-2; no definite D call. The length of the CDR3 is 12 residues. Deletions cut 3 bases from V and 7 bases from J, with 9 bases between. Germline CDR1 and CDR2: DFQATT and SNEGSKA (reference sequence). CDR3 bases: TGCAGTGCTAGTAGAGGTATCGGGGAGCTGTTTTTT. Protein product: CSASRGIGELFF.

This chain links TRBV19 with TRBJ2-3; D possibly matches TRBD1 or TRBD2 (5 bases each). The germline CDR1 and CDR2 sequences are LNHDA and SQIVND (reference sequence). Trimming cost V 8 bases and J 4 bases, with 16 bases left between them. The CDR3 is 14 residues long. The CDR3 nucleotides read TGTGCCAGTTCCGCCAGGGTGAGGGCAGATACGCAGTATTTT. It yields the protein CASSARVRADTQYF.

This clonotype was seen only a few times. J is TRBJ2-5 and V is TRBV20-1; a weak D match, TRBD1 (7 bases). The CDR3 contains 16 residues. Per germline, CDR1 DFQATT and CDR2 SNEGSKA (reference sequence). The V end was cut by 3 bases, the J end by 8 bases, with 25 bases between. CDR3 protein: CSARGDSTGARETQYF. In nucleotides, the CDR3 is TGCAGTGCTAGGGGGGACTCTACAGGGGCAAGAGAAACCCAGTACTTC.

This clonotype was counted only a few times. This chain joins TRBV11-3 and TRBJ1-1; the D is unclear. The CDR3 totals 15 residues. Germline V gives CDR1 SGHNT, CDR2 YENEEA. V lost 5 bases to trimming and J lost 2 bases, with 15 bases between them. The CDR3 nucleotides are TGTGCCAGCAGCCTCAAACACGAACTTAACACTGAAGCTTTCTTT. Amino acids: CASSLKHELNTEAFF.

The rearrangement links TRBV14 to TRBJ2-1, with D possibly matching TRBD2 (5 bases). Germline V gene lookup returns CDR1 SGHDN and CDR2 FVKESK. The V gene lost 0 bases and the J gene lost 7 bases, with 19 bases spanning the gap. The CDR3 is made up of 17 amino acids. CDR3 loop: CASSQDRVASPLNEQFF. Written as DNA, the CDR3 is TGTGCCAGCAGCCAAGACCGGGTAGCGAGCCCTCTTAATGAGCAGTTCTTC. Together with reference TRBV14 and TRBJ2-1, the CDR3 gives the full variable domain: EAGVTQFPSHSVIEKGQTVTLRCDPISGHDNLYWYRRVMGKEIKFLLHFVKESKQDESGMPNNRFLAERTGGTYSTLKVQPAELEDSGVYFCASSQDRVASPLNEQFFGPGTRLTVL.

The chain combines TRBV5-1 with TRBJ1-1; TRBD1 agrees at 7 bases. The CDR3 contains 14 residues. The germline V gene encodes CDR1 SGHRS and CDR2 YFSETQ. The trim removed 0 bases at V and 7 bases at J, leaving 6 bases unmatched. The CDR3 nucleotides are TGCGCCAGCAGCTTGGGCTCATGGACAGGTGAAGCTTTCTTT. Its protein is CASSLGSWTGEAFF. Combining the CDR3 with reference TRBV5-1 and TRBJ1-1 gives the whole variable domain KAGVTQTPRYLIKTRGQQVTLSCSPISGHRSVSWYQQTPGQGLQFLFEYFSETQRNKGNFPGRFSGRQFSNSRSEMNVSTLELGDSALYLCASSLGSWTGEAFFGQGTRLTVV.

The chain couples TRBV9 to TRBJ2-3; 12 nucleotides agree with TRBD2. With V trimmed by 4 bases and J by 1 base, 4 bases remained unmatched. This CDR3 has 16 residues. Germline CDR1 is SGDLS and CDR2 is YYNGEE. The CDR3 here is CASSTTSGSGTDTQYF. For the CDR3, the DNA is TGTGCCAGCAGCACGACTAGCGGGAGTGGCACAGATACGCAGTATTTT.

There are many counts of this clonotype. The chain combines TRBV29-1 with TRBJ2-5; 10 positions match TRBD2. The CDR3 has 16 residues. Per the germline V gene, CDR1 is SQVTM and CDR2 is ANQGSEA. V lost 6 bases and J lost 3; bases outside the gene matches: 13. The CDR3 DNA reads as TGCAGCGTCCCCACCCCGTGGACTAGCGGTAAAGAGACCCAGTACTTC. Amino acids: CSVPTPWTSGKETQYF.

This chain joins TRBV6-2 or TRBV6-3 and TRBJ2-1; D gene unclear. CDR1 is MNHEY, CDR2 SVGEGT, per germline. This CDR3 contains 15 residues. V lost 5 bases to trimming and J lost 0 bases, with 11 bases between them. CDR3 loop: CASSPLGFSYNEQFF. CDR3 in DNA: TGTGCCAGCAGTCCGTTGGGGTTCTCCTACAATGAGCAGTTCTTC.

This sequence joins TRBV20-1 and TRBJ2-3; the D gene is possibly TRBD2 (5 bases). Germline V CDR1 and CDR2: DFQATT, SNEGSKA (reference sequence). Trimming took off 3 bases at V and 0 bases at J, with 13 bases between the two ends. There are 15 residues in the CDR3. The CDR3 here is CSASPLSGSTDTQYF. The CDR3 bases are TGCAGTGCTAGTCCCCTGAGCGGAAGCACAGATACGCAGTATTTT.

The CDR3 nucleotides read TGCGCCAGCAGCCCTAGCCAGGAAGCTTTCTTT. Encoded protein: CASSPSQEAFF. The chain carries TRBV5-1 and TRBJ1-1; D unclear. The germline CDR1 and CDR2 sequences are SGHRS and YFSETQ. The CDR3 extends over 11 amino acids. V was clipped by 4 bases and J by 8 bases, with 9 bases between them.

The chain employs TRBV12-3 or TRBV12-4 and TRBJ1-2; 9 bases align to TRBD1. This CDR3 is built from 14 residues. With 5 bases clipped from V and 10 bases from J, the junction kept 11 bases outside the gene matches. CDR3 amino acids: CASSPGTGLTDYTF. DNA for the CDR3: TGTGCCAGCAGTCCCGGGACAGGGTTGACCGACTACACCTTC.

This clonotype was detected ten times or more. The chain has TRBV7-2 and TRBJ2-2, with a tentative D call TRBD2 (5 bases). In germline, CDR1 is SGHTA, CDR2 FQGNSA. The CDR3 extends over 16 amino acids. V lost 1 base and J 0 bases, leaving 9 bases between the germline ends. CDR3 nucleotides: TGTGCCAGCAGCTTAGGACTAATGACGAACACCGGGGAGCTGTTTTTT. This codes for CASSLGLMTNTGELFF. The entire variable domain, with the rest obtained from reference TRBV7-2 and TRBJ2-2, is as follows: GAGVSQSPSNKVTEKGKDVELRCDPISGHTALYWYRQSLGQGLEFLIYFQGNSAPDKSGLPSDRFSAERTGGSVSTLTIQRTQQEDSAVYLCASSLGLMTNTGELFFGEGSRLTVL.

The CDR3 nucleotides read TGTGCCAGCTCTCCTGCCAAGGGTCACCACGAGCAGTACTTC. This encodes CASSPAKGHHEQYF. The chain is built from TRBV6-1 and TRBJ2-7; D unresolved. CDR1 and CDR2 from the germline V gene are MNHNS and SASEGT. The CDR3 spans 14 residues. Trimming removed 8 bases at V and 5 bases at J, with 19 bases between.

The chain combines TRBV28 with TRBJ1-5; 8 bases match TRBD1. Trimming at V came to 5 bases and at J to 3 bases, leaving 15 bases not matched to a gene. The CDR3 has 18 residues. Germline assignment: CDR1 MDHEN and CDR2 SYDVKM. This CDR3 reads CASSPNWGTGGNNQPQHF. The CDR3, as DNA: TGTGCCAGCAGTCCGAATTGGGGGACAGGAGGTAACAATCAGCCCCAGCATTTT.

This clonotype was detected only a few times. V gene TRBV29-1 combines with J gene TRBJ1-2; 7 bases fit TRBD1. From germline, CDR1 is SQVTM and CDR2 ANQGSEA. Losses at the gene ends were 5 bases for V and 1 base for J; bases not matched to a gene: 4. This CDR3 is 13 amino acids long. The CDR3 DNA follows: TGCAGCGTTACGGGACAGAGTAACTATGGCTACACCTTC. This sequence encodes CSVTGQSNYGYTF.

This clonotype has a handful of counts. V usage is TRBV20-1 and J usage is TRBJ2-7; D is unclear. Germline V CDR1 and CDR2: DFQATT, SNEGSKA (reference sequence). The CDR3 covers 12 residues. Trimming stripped 1 base from V and 0 bases from J, with 4 bases between. Here the CDR3 reads CSARVSSYEQYF. CDR3 nucleotide sequence: TGCAGTGCTAGAGTCAGCTCCTACGAGCAGTACTTC.

Ten or more counts support this clonotype. CDR3 sequence reads: CSALENSNQPQHF. The CDR3 nucleotides are TGCAGTGCTCTGGAAAATAGCAATCAGCCCCAGCATTTT. The chain joins TRBV20-1 to TRBJ1-5, with no clear D. The V end was cut by 5 bases, the J end by 0 bases, with 8 bases between. CDR3 length: 13 amino acids. In germline, CDR1 is DFQATT, CDR2 SNEGSKA (reference sequence).

V is TRBV20-1 and J is TRBJ1-2; TRBD1 matches at 7 bases. The CDR3 length is 13 residues. CDR1 is DFQATT, CDR2 SNEGSKA, per germline (reference sequence). With 6 bases clipped from V and 8 bases from J, the junction kept 12 bases outside the gene matches. DNA for the CDR3: TGCAGTGCCCCCAGGGGGGGCTTGGGAGGCTACACCTTC. Its translation is CSAPRGGLGGYTF.

This clonotype was seen many times. The chain links TRBV12-3 or TRBV12-4 to TRBJ1-5; 8 bases line up with TRBD1. This CDR3 region has 15 residues. J gave up 7 bases and V 4 bases, and 9 bases lay outside the gene matches. This CDR3 reads CASSYRTGRGQPQHF. CDR3 in DNA: TGTGCCAGCAGTTACAGGACAGGGCGAGGGCAGCCCCAGCATTTT.

This clonotype was observed many times. The chain links TRBV20-1 to TRBJ2-7, with D perhaps TRBD1 (5 bases). The CDR3 loop spans 13 amino acids. V was shortened by 4 bases and J by 0 bases, with 10 bases between the two germline ends. Germline CDR1 DFQATT, CDR2 SNEGSKA (reference sequence). This chain's CDR3 is CSATSQGSYEQYF. Here the CDR3 DNA reads TGCAGTGCTACTAGTCAGGGCTCCTACGAGCAGTACTTC.

Worth noting for this clonotype: A much larger clone is a single base away; this may be a read error. The V gene is TRBV7-2, the J gene TRBJ2-2, with D possibly matching TRBD1 (5 bases). The CDR3 has 15 amino acids. The V gene lost 8 bases and the J gene lost 2 bases, with 15 bases spanning the gap. Germline V CDR1 and CDR2: SGHTA, FQGNSA. CDR3 coding DNA: TGTGCCAGCTGGAAAGGACAAACTAACACCGGGGAGCTGTTTTTT. Translation: CASWKGQTNTGELFF.

This chain uses TRBV29-1 with TRBJ2-7; 8 positions agree with TRBD2. CDR1 and CDR2 (germline): SQVTM, ANQGSEA. The V segment lost 4 bases and the J segment 5 bases; nucleotides outside the gene matches: 4. The CDR3 is 12 amino acids. The CDR3 nucleotides are TGCAGCGTTGTAGCGGGAACCGACGAGCAGTACTTC. Translated, it gives CSVVAGTDEQYF.

This clonotype was observed at least ten times. The CDR3 protein is CASSPGETRGYTF. The CDR3 DNA follows: TGCGCCAGCAGCCCGGGTGAGACGAGGGGCTACACCTTC. The chain uses TRBV5-1 and TRBJ1-2; D is undetermined. Germline-derived CDR1 and CDR2 are SGHRS and YFSETQ. This CDR3 contains 13 residues. Trimming pared 4 bases from V and 8 bases from J, leaving 15 bases between.

V is TRBV20-1 and J is TRBJ2-2, with 7 bases aligning to TRBD2. Germline loops: CDR1 DFQATT, CDR2 SNEGSKA (reference sequence). V lost 2 bases to trimming and J lost 1 base; unmatched junction nucleotides: 4. The CDR3 is 15 amino acids. The CDR3 spells CSARRRGVNTGELFF. Written as DNA, the CDR3 is TGCAGTGCTAGACGTCGGGGGGTGAACACCGGGGAGCTGTTTTTT.

The chain employs TRBV4-2 and TRBJ2-1, with D unclear. Trimming took off 0 bases at V and 4 bases at J, with 10 bases between the two ends. Per germline, CDR1 LGHNA and CDR2 YNFKEQ. CDR3 size: 15 residues. This chain's CDR3 is CASSQEGAEYNEQFF. CDR3 DNA: TGTGCCAGCAGCCAAGAGGGTGCGGAATACAATGAGCAGTTCTTC.

The rearrangement uses TRBV25-1 and TRBJ2-5; 12 nucleotides match TRBD2. CDR3 length equals 17 residues. After removal of 3 bases from V and 1 base from J, the junction contained 6 bases not matched to a gene. Germline lookup yields CDR1 MGHDK and CDR2 SYGVNS. This CDR3 is CASSDPTSGRSQETQYF. Here the CDR3 DNA reads TGTGCCAGCAGTGACCCTACTAGCGGGAGGTCCCAAGAGACCCAGTACTTC.

The chain has TRBV11-2 and TRBJ2-1, with 9 bases lining up with TRBD2. The CDR3 spans 19 residues. Germline CDR1 is SGHAT and CDR2 is FQNNGV. The V and J ends lost 0 bases and 6 bases, in that order; junction bases with no gene match: 15. The CDR3 nucleotides are TGTGCCAGCAGCTTAGATCAACAAACTAGCGGGTTTCGATCCAATGAGCAGTTCTTC. The encoded protein is CASSLDQQTSGFRSNEQFF.